This TCR beta chain was found in a study of tumor-infiltrating lymphocytes in primary liver carcinoma. This CDR3 is 14 amino acids long. The germline V gene encodes CDR1 MDHEN and CDR2 SYDVKM. Starting material of 450 to 500 ng total RNA yielded TCR beta cDNA via a constant-region primer. For TCR beta, libraries were produced by three nested multiplex PCR rounds using slightly modified ARM-PCR. Primers for the first two PCR rounds were TRBV1-TRBV30 forward primers and a C-beta reverse primer (around 10 cycles per round). One entry per CDR3 protein results from TCRdb running MiXCR on the multiplex PCR reads. This sample has approximately 110,000 distinct CDR3 sequences, with less than 80% found just once. As to this clonotype: At one end, the junction sequence differs from germline, possibly due to a read error.

The study co-extracted DNA and RNA from 20-30 mg of unsorted bulk tissue. The rearrangement joins TRBV28 to TRBJ2-7; D call uncertain. The TCR was taken from an older woman with primary liver carcinoma and hepatitis B virus infection. Sequences were obtained from liver tumor tissue from sampling region 1. As to subset: tumor region T1, superior pole. The CDR3, as DNA: TGTGACAGCAGTTTAGAAGGAATACGCTACGAGCAGTACTTC. Protein: CDSSLEGIRYEQYF.